A single sample gave rise to the 23 T cell receptor beta chains below, sequenced in a study of cytomegalovirus exposure and HLA in healthy donors. The primer mix had 60 Vbeta and 13 Jbeta primers. Profiled with immunoSEQ multiplex PCR; TCRdb holds only in-frame clones, not every one. Of 150,000 to 200,000 clones listed, roughly four fifths were seen once; the top ten hold 0.95% to 1%. Sequencing was carried out using PBMCs. These receptor sequences come from a girl aged 2 to 9 in good health and CMV-seropositive.

A few counts support this clone. The V and J genes are TRBV5-4 and TRBJ2-5, with 9 bases matching TRBD1. The CDR3 extends over 14 amino acids. V dropped 6 bases and J dropped 4; count of bases not matched to a gene: 7. CDR1 and CDR2 from the germline V gene are SGHNT and YYREEE (reference sequence). The CDR3 DNA is TGTGCCAGCAAAGGACAGGGGAGTCGAGAGACCCAGTACTTC. It is translated as CASKGQGSRETQYF.

This chain's CDR3 is CASSLQGHLSGNTIYF. The CDR3 DNA sequence: TGTGCCAGCAGCTTACAGGGGCACCTCTCTGGAAACACCATATATTTT. The J gene is TRBJ1-3, the V gene TRBV11-3; D may be TRBD1 (6 bases). The germline V gene has CDR1 SGHNT and CDR2 YENEEA. Trimming pared 2 bases from V and 0 bases from J, leaving 11 bases between. The CDR3 spans 16 residues.

CDR3 in DNA: TGCAGCGTTGTCACGGACAGCGATTTGCGCGAGCAGTACTTC. Translation gives CSVVTDSDLREQYF. The chain uses TRBV29-1 and TRBJ2-7; perhaps TRBD1 as D (6 bases). Between the trimmed V and J ends, which lost 4 bases and 6 bases, there was a span of 19 bases. The CDR3 consists of 14 residues. Germline values: CDR1 SQVTM, CDR2 ANQGSEA.

This clone came up a few times. The chain joins TRBV7-9 to TRBJ2-7; D unclear. The CDR3 has 14 amino acids. The germline V gene encodes CDR1 SEHNR and CDR2 FQNEAQ (reference sequence). Trimming shortened V by 4 bases and J by 3 bases, and 13 bases separated the two germline ends. This chain's CDR3 is CASSSGAGHYEQYF. The CDR3 region has the DNA TGTGCCAGCAGCTCAGGTGCAGGTCACTACGAGCAGTACTTC. Full variable domain (rest looked up from reference TRBV7-9 and TRBJ2-7): DTGVSQNPRHKITKRGQNVTFRCDPISEHNRLYWYRQTLGQGPEFLTYFQNEAQLEKSRLLSDRFSAERPKGSFSTLEIQRTEQGDSAMYLCASSSGAGHYEQYFGPGTRLTVT.

V is TRBV5-6 and J is TRBJ2-1; unclear D gene. This CDR3 has 14 amino acids. The germline V gene encodes CDR1 SGHDT and CDR2 YYEEEE. V dropped 1 base and J dropped 5 bases, with 10 bases sitting between them. CDR3 protein: CASSLSGPNNEQFF. The CDR3, as DNA: TGTGCCAGCAGCTTGTCAGGCCCTAACAATGAGCAGTTCTTC.

V usage is TRBV6-5 and J usage is TRBJ2-7; 9 bases are a match to TRBD1. J lost 5 bases, V lost 5 bases, and 7 bases had no gene match. Germline V lookup: CDR1 MNHEY, CDR2 SVGAGI. This CDR3 comprises 14 residues. Here the CDR3 DNA reads TGTGCCAGCAGTAAACCGGGACAGGGAGACGAGCAGTACTTC. It codes for CASSKPGQGDEQYF.

This sequence joins TRBV7-9 and TRBJ2-1, with D possibly matching TRBD2 (5 bases). V lost 5 bases and J lost 8, with 13 bases in between. This CDR3 spans 13 amino acids. Germline V gene sequence: CDR1 SEHNR, CDR2 FQNEAQ (reference sequence). DNA for the CDR3: TGTGCCAGCAGCCCGGTTCTGGAGGATGAGCAGTTCTTC. This encodes CASSPVLEDEQFF.

The gene calls are TRBV21-1 and TRBJ2-1; the table names TRBD1, a call not compared with the DNA. TRBV21-1 is described as a pseudogene. This CDR3 region has 14 residues. DNA of the CDR3: TGTGCCAGCAGCACAAGGGGGCGCGTCAATGAGCAGTTCTTC. Translation: CASSTRGRVNEQFF.

The chain carries TRBV10-1 and TRBJ2-1; 7 bases match TRBD2. The V gene's germline CDR1 is WNHNN and CDR2 SYGVQD (reference sequence). The CDR3 consists of 13 residues. J gave up 9 bases and V 5 bases, and 7 bases lay outside the gene matches. For the CDR3, the DNA is TGCGCCAGCAGTCAGGACGGGAGGCTTGAGCAGTTCTTC. Translation gives CASSQDGRLEQFF.

The chain couples TRBV19 to TRBJ1-5; perhaps TRBD1 as D (6 bases). This CDR3 contains 13 residues. V dropped 3 bases and J dropped 9 bases, with 12 bases sitting between them. CDR1 and CDR2 (germline): LNHDA, SQIVND (reference sequence). CDR3 sequence reads: CASSIAGARPQHF. CDR3 sequence (DNA): TGTGCCAGTAGTATTGCGGGGGCGAGGCCCCAGCATTTT. The full variable domain, in which reference TRBV19 and TRBJ1-5 provide the parts outside the CDR3, is DGGITQSPKYLFRKEGQNVTLSCEQNLNHDAMYWYRQDPGQGLRLIYYSQIVNDFQKGDIAEGYSVSREKKESFPLTVTSAQKNPTAFYLCASSIAGARPQHFGDGTRLSIL.

CDR3: CASSPGTALYEQYF. For the CDR3, the DNA is TGTGCCAGCAGTCCAGGGACTGCACTCTACGAGCAGTACTTC. This chain joins TRBV6-1 and TRBJ2-7; D may be TRBD2 (6 bases). The CDR3 sequence is 14 residues long. Germline values: CDR1 MNHNS, CDR2 SASEGT. V gave up 5 bases and J gave up 3 bases, with 14 bases separating them.

The chain links TRBV2 to TRBJ1-2, with TRBD1 identical over 8 bases. This CDR3 has 13 amino acids. With 6 bases clipped from V and 8 bases from J, the junction kept 8 bases outside the gene matches. Germline V lookup: CDR1 SNHLY, CDR2 FYNNEI. As DNA, the CDR3 is TGTGCCAGCAGAGCTGACAGGGGAAGGGGCTACACCTTC. Amino acid sequence: CASRADRGRGYTF. The full variable domain, with the rest looked up from reference TRBV2 and TRBJ1-2, is EPEVTQTPSHQVTQMGQEVILRCVPISNHLYFYWYRQILGQKVEFLVSFYNNEISEKSEIFDDQFSVERPDGSNFTLKIRSTKLEDSAMYFCASRADRGRGYTFGSGTRLTVV.

This clone has a handful of counts. V is TRBV5-4 and J is TRBJ2-5; 10 nucleotides align to TRBD2. V lost 8 bases and J lost 0; bases outside the gene matches: 7. This CDR3 region has 15 residues. Germline V gene lookup returns CDR1 SGHNT and CDR2 YYREEE (reference sequence). CDR3 residues: CASVPAGGNQETQYF. The CDR3 bases are TGTGCCAGTGTACCAGCGGGAGGGAACCAAGAGACCCAGTACTTC.

This clone was recorded a few times. The chain joins TRBV9 to TRBJ1-1, with TRBD1 identical over 7 bases. This CDR3 contains 13 residues. Germline CDR1 reads SGDLS; CDR2 reads YYNGEE. Trimming removed 0 bases from V and 5 bases from J; junction bases left unmatched: 1. CDR3 in DNA: TGTGCCAGCAGCGTAGTACAGGGGACTGAAGCTTTCTTT. Its translation is CASSVVQGTEAFF.

The rearrangement links TRBV4-1 to TRBJ1-2, with D possibly TRBD1 on 6 matching bases. Germline assignment: CDR1 MGHRA and CDR2 YSYEKL. The V gene lost 1 base and the J gene lost 5 bases, with 11 bases spanning the gap. CDR3 length: 14 amino acids. The CDR3 coding sequence is TGCGCCAGCAGCCAAGTAGGACAGCGGTATGGCTACACCTTC. It specifies CASSQVGQRYGYTF.

V gene TRBV5-6 combines with J gene TRBJ1-5; the D gene is possibly TRBD1 (5 bases). V was shortened by 4 bases and J by 3 bases, with 11 bases between the two germline ends. Per germline, CDR1 SGHDT and CDR2 YYEEEE. The CDR3 is 14 amino acids. Written as DNA, the CDR3 is TGTGCCAGCAGCGGTGCGGGGACCAATCAGCCCCAGCATTTT. Its translation is CASSGAGTNQPQHF.

This rearrangement joins TRBV7-6 to TRBJ2-5; 12 bases agree with TRBD2. The J segment lost 5 bases and the V segment lost 6 bases, leaving 1 base of the junction unmatched. This CDR3 comprises 13 residues. The germline V gene has CDR1 SGHVS and CDR2 FNYEAQ. The CDR3 reads CASSGLAGETQYF. The CDR3 nucleotides are TGTGCCAGCAGTGGACTAGCGGGGGAGACCCAGTACTTC.

The chain links TRBV15 to TRBJ2-5; weak D call: TRBD2 (6 bases). The germline V and J ends were trimmed by 0 bases and 2 bases, with 13 bases remaining between them. This CDR3 contains 16 residues. Germline V lookup: CDR1 LNHNV, CDR2 YYDKDF (reference sequence). In nucleotides, the CDR3 is TGTGCCACCAGCAGAGATCTCGGGGGACGACAAGAGACCCAGTACTTC. It yields the protein CATSRDLGGRQETQYF.

The chain employs TRBV28 and TRBJ2-7, with D maybe TRBD2 (6 bases). The CDR3 totals 17 residues. V lost 6 bases and J 2 bases, leaving 23 bases between the germline ends. Germline V CDR1 and CDR2: MDHEN, SYDVKM. CDR3 bases: TGTGCCAGCAGGGGAGGTGGTCGCCGCCGGGATACCTACGAGCAGTACTTC. Translated, it gives CASRGGGRRRDTYEQYF.

The chain carries TRBV28 and TRBJ1-2, with D perhaps TRBD1 (5 bases). CDR1 MDHEN and CDR2 SYDVKM come from the germline V gene. V was shortened by 6 bases and J by 5 bases, with 13 bases between the two germline ends. This CDR3 spans 13 amino acids. CDR3: CASSRQLTYGYTF. In DNA form, the CDR3 reads TGTGCCAGCAGCCGACAGTTAACTTATGGCTACACCTTC.

This clone was seen just once. The chain recombines TRBV7-6 with TRBJ2-6; D is possibly TRBD1 (5 bases). Germline V lookup: CDR1 SGHVS, CDR2 FNYEAQ. With 3 bases removed from V and 1 base from J, the gap between germline ends came to 13 bases. This CDR3 has 17 amino acids. The CDR3 here is CASSFRVVESGANVLTF. Here the CDR3 DNA reads TGTGCCAGCAGCTTCAGGGTGGTAGAATCTGGGGCCAACGTCCTGACTTTC.

A few counts support this clone. CDR3 coding DNA: TGTGCCAGCAGCTTGCATGGTCCGGTAAATTCACCCCTCCACTTT. Amino acid sequence: CASSLHGPVNSPLHF. The chain has TRBV7-3 and TRBJ1-6; no firm D call. CDR1 and CDR2 (germline): SGHTA, FQGTGA. This CDR3 contains 15 residues. Trimming stripped 3 bases from V and 7 bases from J, with 13 bases between.

CDR3 DNA: TGTGCCAGCAGCAACCGGGACACGACATCCTACGAGCAGTACTTC. Its protein is CASSNRDTTSYEQYF. The chain couples TRBV7-9 to TRBJ2-7, with D possibly being TRBD1 (6 bases). Germline lookup yields CDR1 SEHNR and CDR2 FQNEAQ (reference sequence). The CDR3 consists of 15 residues. V lost 5 bases and J 1 base, leaving 15 bases between the germline ends.